This TCR beta chain was documented in a study of shared clonotypes between healthy human individuals. Broader study findings: Researchers sampled only blood; tissue repertoires likely differ. Estimated richness was generally greater in naive than memory subsets.

CDR3 length equals 14 residues. The V gene's germline CDR1 is SGHRS and CDR2 YFSETQ. The V end lost 2 bases, the J end lost 3 bases, and 10 bases lay between the germline ends. Adult donors, all healthy and HIV-negative, had no recent acute infections or vaccinations. Sequencing was at deep level. The data were produced by immunoSEQ multiplex PCR, yet TCRdb's version contains in-frame clones alone and is incomplete. This table holds roughly 1,000,000 clones, around 82% found once. As concerns this clone: Its cognate antigen is unknown.

The source material was memory CD4+ T cells from PBMCs. The subset here: CD45RA-negative fraction. This TCR was recovered from a man younger than 35 in good health. Some clones in this sample may be carry-over from other donors' samples. The rearrangement links TRBV5-1 to TRBJ2-3; D uncertain. CDR3 sequence (DNA): TGCGCCAGCAGCTTTTCGCTGGGGACAGATACGCAGTATTTT. Protein product: CASSFSLGTDTQYF. The whole variable domain, filled in from reference TRBV5-1 and TRBJ2-3, reads KAGVTQTPRYLIKTRGQQVTLSCSPISGHRSVSWYQQTPGQGLQFLFEYFSETQRNKGNFPGRFSGRQFSNSRSEMNVSTLELGDSALYLCASSFSLGTDTQYFGPGTRLTVL.